Shown below are 5 T cell receptor beta chains from a single sample sequenced in a study of control samples from healthy donors and cancer patients (TCRdb year 2020). Libraries were constructed by the immunoSEQ multiplex PCR assay. Imported from immuneACCESS, the table was reduced by TCRdb to in-frame sequences with V and J called. These copies leave out some clones; in studies compared against another copy, an unresolved V gene accounts for under half, and the cause of the remainder is not known. This sample gives 95,000 to 130,000 clones in total; 93% of them show up just once. Roughly 2.7% of the sample comes from the top ten. Sequencing was done on a sample of blood. These receptors were collected from a man aged 25 to 40 in good health.

The chain couples TRBV7-9 to TRBJ2-5; D uncertain. The CDR3 length is 14 residues. Trimming stripped 2 bases from V and 0 bases from J, with 7 bases between. Per germline, CDR1 SEHNR and CDR2 FQNEAQ (reference sequence). CDR3 sequence (DNA): TGTGCCAGCAGCTTACAGGCGTACCAAGAGACCCAGTACTTC. Amino acids: CASSLQAYQETQYF.

This clone was recorded only once. The gene calls are TRBV24-1 and TRBJ2-2; 8 bases are shared with TRBD1. The J segment lost 1 base and the V segment lost 4 bases, leaving 4 bases of the junction unmatched. This CDR3 contains 16 residues. Germline CDR1 is KGHDR and CDR2 is SFDVKD. This chain's CDR3 is CATSEPGQENTGELFF. The CDR3 nucleotides read TGTGCCACCAGTGAACCGGGACAGGAGAACACCGGGGAGCTGTTTTTT.

This clone has a handful of counts. The V gene is TRBV7-9, the J gene TRBJ1-2, with TRBD1 identical over 7 bases. The CDR3 spans 15 residues. The junction had 9 bases not matched to a gene; V was cut back by 5 bases and J by 3 bases. Germline V lookup: CDR1 SEHNR, CDR2 FQNEAQ (reference sequence). In DNA form, the CDR3 reads TGTGCCAGCAGCCCAGGGGACAGCGGTTACTATGGCTACACCTTC. Protein sequence: CASSPGDSGYYGYTF. Drawing the rest from reference TRBV7-9 and TRBJ1-2, the complete variable domain is DTGVSQNPRHKITKRGQNVTFRCDPISEHNRLYWYRQTLGQGPEFLTYFQNEAQLEKSRLLSDRFSAERPKGSFSTLEIQRTEQGDSAMYLCASSPGDSGYYGYTFGSGTRLTVV.

The genes are TRBV9 and TRBJ1-4, with a tentative D call TRBD1 (5 bases). CDR3 length: 17 residues. In germline, CDR1 is SGDLS, CDR2 YYNGEE. V lost 0 bases, J lost 0 bases, and 12 bases lay in between. In DNA form, the CDR3 reads TGTGCCAGCAGCGTAGGGGACGTAAGAGCAACTAATGAAAAACTGTTTTTT. Its protein is CASSVGDVRATNEKLFF.

The chain has TRBV11-2 and TRBJ2-1; D call uncertain. This CDR3 has 13 amino acids. V shed 0 bases and J shed 2 bases, with 2 bases lying between them. The V gene's germline CDR1 is SGHAT and CDR2 FQNNGV. The CDR3 reads CASSLEPYNEQFF. The CDR3 DNA is TGTGCCAGCAGCTTAGAACCCTACAATGAGCAGTTCTTC.